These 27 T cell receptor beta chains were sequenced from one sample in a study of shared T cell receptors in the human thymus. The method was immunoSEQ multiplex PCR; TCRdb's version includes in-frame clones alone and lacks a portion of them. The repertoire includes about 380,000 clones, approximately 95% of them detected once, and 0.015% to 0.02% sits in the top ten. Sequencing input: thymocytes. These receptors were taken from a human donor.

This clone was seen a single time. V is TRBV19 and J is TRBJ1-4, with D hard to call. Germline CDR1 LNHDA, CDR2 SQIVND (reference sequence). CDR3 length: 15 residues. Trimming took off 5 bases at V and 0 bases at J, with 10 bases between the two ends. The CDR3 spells CASSSSTATNEKLFF. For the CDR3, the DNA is TGTGCCAGTAGTTCTTCCACAGCAACTAATGAAAAACTGTTTTTT. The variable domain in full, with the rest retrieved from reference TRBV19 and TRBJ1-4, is DGGITQSPKYLFRKEGQNVTLSCEQNLNHDAMYWYRQDPGQGLRLIYYSQIVNDFQKGDIAEGYSVSREKKESFPLTVTSAQKNPTAFYLCASSSSTATNEKLFFGSGTQLSVL.

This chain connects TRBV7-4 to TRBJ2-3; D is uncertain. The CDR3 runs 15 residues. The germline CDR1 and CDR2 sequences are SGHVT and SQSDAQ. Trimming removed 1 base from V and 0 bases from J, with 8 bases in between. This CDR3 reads CASSLVSVSTDTQYF. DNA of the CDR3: TGTGCCAGCAGCTTAGTATCGGTTAGCACAGATACGCAGTATTTT.

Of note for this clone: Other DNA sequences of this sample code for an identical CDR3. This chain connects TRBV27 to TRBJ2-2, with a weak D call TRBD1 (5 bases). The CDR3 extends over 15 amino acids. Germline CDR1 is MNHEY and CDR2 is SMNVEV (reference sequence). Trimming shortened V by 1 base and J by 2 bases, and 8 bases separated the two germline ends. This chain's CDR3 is CASSLYQGNTGELFF. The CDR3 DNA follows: TGTGCCAGCAGTTTATACCAGGGCAACACCGGGGAGCTGTTTTTT.

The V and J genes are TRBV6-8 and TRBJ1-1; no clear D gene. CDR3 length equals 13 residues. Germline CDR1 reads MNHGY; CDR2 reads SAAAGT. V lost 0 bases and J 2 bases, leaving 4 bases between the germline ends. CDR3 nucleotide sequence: TGTGCCAGCAGTTACTCCGCTAACACTGAAGCTTTCTTT. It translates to CASSYSANTEAFF.

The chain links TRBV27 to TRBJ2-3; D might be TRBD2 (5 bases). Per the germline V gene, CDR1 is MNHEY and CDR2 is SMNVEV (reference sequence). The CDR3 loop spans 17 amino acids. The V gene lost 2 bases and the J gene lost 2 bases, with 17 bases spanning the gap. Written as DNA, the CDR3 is TGTGCCAGCAGTTTAGCGGGTCGTCGCAGACCCACAGATACGCAGTATTTT. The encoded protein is CASSLAGRRRPTDTQYF.

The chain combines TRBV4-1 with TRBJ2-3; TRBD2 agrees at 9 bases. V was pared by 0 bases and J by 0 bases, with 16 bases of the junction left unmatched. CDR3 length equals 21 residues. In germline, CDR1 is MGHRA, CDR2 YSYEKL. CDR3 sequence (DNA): TGCGCCAGCAGCCAAGATTTTAAGACTAGCGGTTGCTCAAATAGCACAGATACGCAGTATTTT. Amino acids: CASSQDFKTSGCSNSTDTQYF.

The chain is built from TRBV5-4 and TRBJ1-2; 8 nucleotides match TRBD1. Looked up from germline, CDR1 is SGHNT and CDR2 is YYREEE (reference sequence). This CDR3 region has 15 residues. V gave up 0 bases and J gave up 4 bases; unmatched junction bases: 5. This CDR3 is CASSLGGQGIYGYTF. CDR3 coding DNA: TGTGCCAGCAGCTTGGGCGGACAGGGTATCTATGGCTACACCTTC.

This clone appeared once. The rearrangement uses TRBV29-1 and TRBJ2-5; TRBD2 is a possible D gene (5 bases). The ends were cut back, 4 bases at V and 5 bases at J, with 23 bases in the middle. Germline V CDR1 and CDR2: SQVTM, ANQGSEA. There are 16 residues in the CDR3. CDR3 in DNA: TGCAGCGTTGGCGGGCGCCAGATCTCCCAGGAGGAGACCCAGTACTTC. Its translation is CSVGGRQISQEETQYF. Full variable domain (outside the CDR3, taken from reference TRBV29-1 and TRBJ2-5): SAVISQKPSRDICQRGTSLTIQCQVDSQVTMMFWYRQQPGQSLTLIATANQGSEATYESGFVIDKFPISRPNLTFSTLTVSNMSPEDSSIYLCSVGGRQISQEETQYFGPGTRLLVL.

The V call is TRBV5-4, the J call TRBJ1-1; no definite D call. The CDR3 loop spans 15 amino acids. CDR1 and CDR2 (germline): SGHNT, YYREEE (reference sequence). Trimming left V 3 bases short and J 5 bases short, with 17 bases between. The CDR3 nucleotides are TGTGCCAGCAGCTGGGGAATGGAACCCTGGACTGAAGCTTTCTTT. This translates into CASSWGMEPWTEAFF.

CDR3 coding DNA: TGTGCCAGCAGTGCCATACGGGGGACAACGAAGTGGTATAGCAATCAGCCCCAGCATTTT. Translation gives CASSAIRGTTKWYSNQPQHF. The V call is TRBV28, the J call TRBJ1-5, with a possible D match to TRBD1 (6 bases). Between the trimmed V and J ends, which lost 5 bases and 0 bases, there was a span of 26 bases. The germline V gene has CDR1 MDHEN and CDR2 SYDVKM. The CDR3 contains 20 residues.

The CDR3 loop reads CASSLWGGAPEGTQYF. The DNA for the CDR3 is TGTGCCAGCAGTTTATGGGGGGGCGCCCCTGAAGGTACGCAGTATTTT. This sequence joins TRBV27 and TRBJ2-3; weak D call: TRBD2 (7 bases). V lost 1 base and J lost 8, with 19 bases in between. Germline assignment: CDR1 MNHEY and CDR2 SMNVEV (reference sequence). The CDR3 totals 16 residues.

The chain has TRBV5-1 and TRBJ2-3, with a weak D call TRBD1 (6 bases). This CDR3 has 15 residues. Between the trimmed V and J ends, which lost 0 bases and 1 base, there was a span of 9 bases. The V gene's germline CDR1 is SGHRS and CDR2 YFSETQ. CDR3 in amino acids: CASSLEQGGTDTQYF. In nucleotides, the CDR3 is TGCGCCAGCAGCTTGGAACAGGGTGGCACAGATACGCAGTATTTT.

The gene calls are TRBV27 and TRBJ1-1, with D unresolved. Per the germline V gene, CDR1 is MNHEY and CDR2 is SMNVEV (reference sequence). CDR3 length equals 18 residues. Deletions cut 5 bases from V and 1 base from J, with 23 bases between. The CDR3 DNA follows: TGTGCCAGCAGTATTAAGTATTCGCCCGCGGAGGAGAACACTGAAGCTTTCTTT. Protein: CASSIKYSPAEENTEAFF.

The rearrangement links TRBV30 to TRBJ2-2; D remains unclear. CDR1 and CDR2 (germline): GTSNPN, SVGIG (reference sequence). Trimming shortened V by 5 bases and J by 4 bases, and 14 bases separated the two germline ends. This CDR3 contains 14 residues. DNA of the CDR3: TGTGCCTGGGGAGACAAAGGGCCCACCGGGGAGCTGTTTTTT. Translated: CAWGDKGPTGELFF.

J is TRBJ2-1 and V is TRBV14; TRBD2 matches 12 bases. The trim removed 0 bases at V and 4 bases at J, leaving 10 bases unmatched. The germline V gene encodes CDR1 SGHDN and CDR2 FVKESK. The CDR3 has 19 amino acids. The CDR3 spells CASSQENTSGRPPYNEQFF. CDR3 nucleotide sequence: TGTGCCAGCAGCCAAGAGAATACTAGCGGGAGGCCGCCTTACAATGAGCAGTTCTTC.

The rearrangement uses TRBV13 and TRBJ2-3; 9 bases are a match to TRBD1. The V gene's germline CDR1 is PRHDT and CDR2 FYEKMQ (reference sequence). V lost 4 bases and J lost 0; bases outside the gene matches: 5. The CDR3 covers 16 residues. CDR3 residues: CASSSRDRDSTDTQYF. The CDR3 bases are TGTGCCAGCAGCTCCCGGGACAGGGATAGCACAGATACGCAGTATTTT. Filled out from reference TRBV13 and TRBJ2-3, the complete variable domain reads AAGVIQSPRHLIKEKRETATLKCYPIPRHDTVYWYQQGPGQDPQFLISFYEKMQSDKGSIPDRFSAQQFSDYHSELNMSSLELGDSALYFCASSSRDRDSTDTQYFGPGTRLTVL.

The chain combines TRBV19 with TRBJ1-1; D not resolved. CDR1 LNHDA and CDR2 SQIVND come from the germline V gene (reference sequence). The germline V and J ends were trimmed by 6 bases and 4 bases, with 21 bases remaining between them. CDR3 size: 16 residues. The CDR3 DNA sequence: TGTGCCAGTAGGCGGCCGGACGTTAATTCCGGCACTGAAGCTTTCTTT. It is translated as CASRRPDVNSGTEAFF.

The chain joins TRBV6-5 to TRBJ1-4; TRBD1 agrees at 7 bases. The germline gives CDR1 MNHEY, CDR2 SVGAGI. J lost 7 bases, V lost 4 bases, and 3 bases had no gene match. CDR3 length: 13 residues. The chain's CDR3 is CASSSYRGEKLFF. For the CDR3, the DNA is TGTGCCAGCAGTTCTTACAGGGGTGAAAAACTGTTTTTT.

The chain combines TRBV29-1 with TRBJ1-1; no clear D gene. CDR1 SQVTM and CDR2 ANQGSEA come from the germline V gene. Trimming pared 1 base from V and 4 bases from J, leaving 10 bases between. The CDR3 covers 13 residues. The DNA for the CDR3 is TGCAGCGTTGAAGTCCCGAAGAGCACTGAAGCTTTCTTT. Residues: CSVEVPKSTEAFF.

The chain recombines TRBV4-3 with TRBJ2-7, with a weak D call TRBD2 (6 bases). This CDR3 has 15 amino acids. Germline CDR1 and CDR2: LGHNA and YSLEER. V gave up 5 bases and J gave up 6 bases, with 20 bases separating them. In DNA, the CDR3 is TGCGCCAGCAGCTACGGGACTTCCGGTAGGAGCGAGCAGTACTTC. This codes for CASSYGTSGRSEQYF.

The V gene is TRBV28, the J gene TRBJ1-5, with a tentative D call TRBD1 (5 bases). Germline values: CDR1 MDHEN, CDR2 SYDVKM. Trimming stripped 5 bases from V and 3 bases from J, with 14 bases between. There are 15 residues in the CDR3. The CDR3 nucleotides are TGTGCCAGCAGTCCAGAGGGACCGTTCAATCAGCCCCAGCATTTT. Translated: CASSPEGPFNQPQHF.

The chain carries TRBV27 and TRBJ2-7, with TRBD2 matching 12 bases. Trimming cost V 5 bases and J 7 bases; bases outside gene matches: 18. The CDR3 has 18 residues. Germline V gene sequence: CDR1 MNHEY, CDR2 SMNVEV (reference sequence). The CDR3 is CASSPLRRELAGGPEQYF. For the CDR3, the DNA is TGTGCCAGCAGTCCCCTTCGGCGTGAGCTAGCGGGAGGGCCTGAGCAGTACTTC.

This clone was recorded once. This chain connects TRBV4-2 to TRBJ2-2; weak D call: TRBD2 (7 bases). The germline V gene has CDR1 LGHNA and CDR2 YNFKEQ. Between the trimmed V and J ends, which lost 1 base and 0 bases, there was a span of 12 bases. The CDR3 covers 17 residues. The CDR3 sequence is CASSQVGGRSNTGELFF. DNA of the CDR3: TGTGCCAGCAGCCAAGTGGGGGGGCGTTCGAACACCGGGGAGCTGTTTTTT.

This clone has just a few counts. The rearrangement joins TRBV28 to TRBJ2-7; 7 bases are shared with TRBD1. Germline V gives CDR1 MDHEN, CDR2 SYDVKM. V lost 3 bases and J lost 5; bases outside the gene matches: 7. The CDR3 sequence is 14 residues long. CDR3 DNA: TGTGCCAGCAGTTTCTACAGGGGAGCGGACGAGCAGTACTTC. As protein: CASSFYRGADEQYF.

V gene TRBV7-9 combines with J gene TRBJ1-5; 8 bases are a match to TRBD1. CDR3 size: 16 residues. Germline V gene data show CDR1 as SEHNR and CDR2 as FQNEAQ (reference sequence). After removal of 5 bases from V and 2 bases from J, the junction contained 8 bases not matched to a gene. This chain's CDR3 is CASSPPTGAGNQPQHF. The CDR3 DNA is TGTGCCAGCAGCCCACCGACAGGGGCTGGCAATCAGCCCCAGCATTTT.

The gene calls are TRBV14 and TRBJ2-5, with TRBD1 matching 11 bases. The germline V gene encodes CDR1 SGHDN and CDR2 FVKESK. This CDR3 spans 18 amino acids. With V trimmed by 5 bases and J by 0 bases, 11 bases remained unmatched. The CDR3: CASSNGDRGSRYQETQYF. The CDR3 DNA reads TGTGCCAGCAGCAATGGGGACAGGGGGTCCAGGTACCAAGAGACCCAGTACTTC.

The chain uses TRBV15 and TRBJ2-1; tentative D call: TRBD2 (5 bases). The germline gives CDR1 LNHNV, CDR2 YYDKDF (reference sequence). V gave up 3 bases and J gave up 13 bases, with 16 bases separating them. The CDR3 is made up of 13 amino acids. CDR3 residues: CATSSQVSVEQFF. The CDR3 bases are TGTGCCACCAGCAGTCAAGTTAGCGTGGAACAGTTCTTC.